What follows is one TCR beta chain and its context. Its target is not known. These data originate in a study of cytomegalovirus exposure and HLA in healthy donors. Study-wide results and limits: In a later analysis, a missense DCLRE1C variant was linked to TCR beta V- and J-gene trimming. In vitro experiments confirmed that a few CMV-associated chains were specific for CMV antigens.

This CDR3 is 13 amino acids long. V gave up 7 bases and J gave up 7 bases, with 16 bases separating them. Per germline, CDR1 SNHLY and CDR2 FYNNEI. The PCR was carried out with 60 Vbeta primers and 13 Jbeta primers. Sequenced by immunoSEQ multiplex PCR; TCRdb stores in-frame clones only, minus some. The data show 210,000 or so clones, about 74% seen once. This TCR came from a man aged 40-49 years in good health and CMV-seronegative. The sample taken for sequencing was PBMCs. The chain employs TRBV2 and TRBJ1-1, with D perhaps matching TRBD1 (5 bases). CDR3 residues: CASNFGGSGEAFF. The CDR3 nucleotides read TGTGCCAGCAACTTTGGGGGGTCGGGTGAAGCTTTCTTT.